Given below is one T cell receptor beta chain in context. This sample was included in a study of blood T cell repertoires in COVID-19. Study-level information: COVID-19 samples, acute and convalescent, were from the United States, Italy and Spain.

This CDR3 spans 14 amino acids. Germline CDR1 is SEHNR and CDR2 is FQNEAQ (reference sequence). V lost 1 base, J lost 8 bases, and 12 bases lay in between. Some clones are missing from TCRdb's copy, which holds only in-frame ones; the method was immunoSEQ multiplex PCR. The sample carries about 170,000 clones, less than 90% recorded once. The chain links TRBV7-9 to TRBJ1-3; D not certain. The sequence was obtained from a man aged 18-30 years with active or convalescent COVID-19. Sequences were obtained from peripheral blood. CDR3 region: CASSLESQTHTIYF. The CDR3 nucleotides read TGTGCCAGCAGCTTAGAGAGTCAGACACACACCATATATTTT.